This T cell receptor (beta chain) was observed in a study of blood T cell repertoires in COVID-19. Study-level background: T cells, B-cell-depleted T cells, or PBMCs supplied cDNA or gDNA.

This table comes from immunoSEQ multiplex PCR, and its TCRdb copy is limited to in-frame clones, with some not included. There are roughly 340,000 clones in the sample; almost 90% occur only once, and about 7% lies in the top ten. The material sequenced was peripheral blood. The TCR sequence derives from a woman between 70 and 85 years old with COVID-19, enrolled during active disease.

The CDR3 nucleotides read TGTGCCAGCAGCAGGTCAGCGGGGGGTCAAGAGACCCAGTACTTC. It translates to CASSRSAGGQETQYF. The V and J genes are TRBV11-2 and TRBJ2-5; 9 nucleotides line up with TRBD2. Germline lookup yields CDR1 SGHAT and CDR2 FQNNGV. V lost 5 bases to trimming and J lost 2 bases; unmatched junction nucleotides: 6. The CDR3 is made up of 15 amino acids.